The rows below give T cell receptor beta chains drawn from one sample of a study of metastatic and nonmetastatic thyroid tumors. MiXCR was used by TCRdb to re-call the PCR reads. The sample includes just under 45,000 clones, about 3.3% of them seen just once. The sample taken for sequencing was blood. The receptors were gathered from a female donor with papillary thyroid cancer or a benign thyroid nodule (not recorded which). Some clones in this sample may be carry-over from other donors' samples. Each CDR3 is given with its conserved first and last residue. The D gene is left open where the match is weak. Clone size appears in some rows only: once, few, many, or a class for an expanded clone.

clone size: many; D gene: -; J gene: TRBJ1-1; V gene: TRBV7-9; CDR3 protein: CASSWDGLEAFF; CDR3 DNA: TGTGCCAGCAGTTGGGACGGCCTTGAAGCTTTCTTT
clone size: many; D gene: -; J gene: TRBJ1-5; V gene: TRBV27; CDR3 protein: CASSPTDNFGGNQPQHF; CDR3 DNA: TGTGCCAGCAGTCCGACGGACAACTTCGGCGGCAATCAGCCCCAGCATTTT
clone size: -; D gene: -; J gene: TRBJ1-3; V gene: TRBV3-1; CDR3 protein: CASSALYAGNTIYF; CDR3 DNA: TGTGCCAGCAGCGCCCTGTATGCTGGAAACACCATATATTTT
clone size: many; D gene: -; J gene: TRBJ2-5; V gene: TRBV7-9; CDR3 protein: CAIDKYQETQYF; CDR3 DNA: TGTGCCATCGACAAGTACCAAGAGACCCAGTACTTC
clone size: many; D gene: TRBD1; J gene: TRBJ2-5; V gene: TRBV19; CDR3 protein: CASSIMGQLLEETQYF; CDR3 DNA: TGTGCCAGTAGCATAATGGGACAGCTTTTAGAAGAGACCCAGTACTTC
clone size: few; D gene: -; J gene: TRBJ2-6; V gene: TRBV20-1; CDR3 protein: CSARMSAVGGSSGANVLTF; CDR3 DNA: TGCAGTGCTCGAATGTCAGCGGTTGGGGGATCCTCTGGGGCCAACGTCCTGACTTTC
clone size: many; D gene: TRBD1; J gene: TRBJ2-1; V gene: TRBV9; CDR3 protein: CASSGGQSYNEQFF; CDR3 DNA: TGTGCCAGCAGCGGGGGACAGTCCTACAATGAGCAGTTCTTC
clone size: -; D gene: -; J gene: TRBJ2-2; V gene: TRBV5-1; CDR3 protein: CASSLRGPGTTGELFF; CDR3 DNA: TGCGCCAGCAGCTTGAGGGGACCGGGAACTACCGGGGAGCTGTTTTTT
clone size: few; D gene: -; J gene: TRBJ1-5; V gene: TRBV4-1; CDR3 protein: CASSLEGGNQPQHF; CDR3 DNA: TGCGCCAGCAGCCTGGAGGGGGGAAATCAGCCCCAGCATTTT
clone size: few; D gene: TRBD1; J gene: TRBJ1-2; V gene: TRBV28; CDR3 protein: CASSASTGANYGYTF; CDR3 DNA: TGTGCCAGCAGTGCGTCGACAGGGGCTAACTATGGCTACACCTTC
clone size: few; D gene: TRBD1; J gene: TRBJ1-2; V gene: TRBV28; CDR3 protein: CASSGGTDYGYTF; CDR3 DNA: TGTGCCAGCAGTGGCGGGACAGATTATGGCTACACCTTC
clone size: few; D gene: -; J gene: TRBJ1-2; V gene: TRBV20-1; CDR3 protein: CSAREGRTNYGYTF; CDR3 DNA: TGCAGTGCTAGAGAGGGACGTACTAACTATGGCTACACCTTC
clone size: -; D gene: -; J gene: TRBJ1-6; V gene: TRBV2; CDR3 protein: CASSQEDSLNSPLHF; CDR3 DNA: TGTGCCAGCAGTCAGGAGGACAGCCTCAATTCACCCCTCCACTTT
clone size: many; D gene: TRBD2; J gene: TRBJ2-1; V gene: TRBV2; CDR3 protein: CASSRISSGSVF; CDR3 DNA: TGTGCCAGCAGTAGGATCTCTAGCGGGAGCGTGTTC
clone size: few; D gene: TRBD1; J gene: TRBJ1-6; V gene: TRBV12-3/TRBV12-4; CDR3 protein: CASRTTGGLNSPLHF; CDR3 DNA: TGTGCCAGCAGAACTACAGGGGGCTTGAATTCACCCCTCCACTTT
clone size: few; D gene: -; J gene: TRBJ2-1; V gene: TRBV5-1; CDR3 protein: CASSLGRPDNEQFF; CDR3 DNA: TGCGCCAGCAGCTTGGGCCGCCCCGACAATGAGCAGTTCTTC
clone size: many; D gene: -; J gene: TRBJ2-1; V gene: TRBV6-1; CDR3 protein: CASSSISQGGSYNEQFF; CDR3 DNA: TGTGCCAGCAGTTCTATATCACAGGGGGGGTCCTACAATGAGCAGTTCTTC
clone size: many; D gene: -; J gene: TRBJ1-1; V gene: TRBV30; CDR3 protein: CAWSEGGAPTEAFF; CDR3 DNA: TGTGCCTGGAGTGAAGGAGGGGCCCCCACTGAAGCTTTCTTT
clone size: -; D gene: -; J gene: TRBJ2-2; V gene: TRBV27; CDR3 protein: CASIPRRAYTGELFF; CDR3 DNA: TGTGCCAGCATCCCGAGGCGCGCTTACACCGGGGAGCTGTTTTTT
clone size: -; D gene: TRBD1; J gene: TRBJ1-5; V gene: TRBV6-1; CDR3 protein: CASRRTGRNQPQHF; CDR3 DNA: TGTGCCAGCAGACGGACAGGTCGAAATCAGCCCCAGCATTTT
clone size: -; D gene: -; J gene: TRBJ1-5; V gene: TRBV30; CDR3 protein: CAWRTSGTHSNQPQHF; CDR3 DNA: TGTGCCTGGAGGACTAGCGGGACCCATAGCAATCAGCCCCAGCATTTT
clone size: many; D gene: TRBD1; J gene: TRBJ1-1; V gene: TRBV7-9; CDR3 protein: CASSLGGTGGTEAFF; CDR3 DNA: TGTGCCAGCAGCTTAGGGGGGACAGGGGGCACTGAAGCTTTCTTT
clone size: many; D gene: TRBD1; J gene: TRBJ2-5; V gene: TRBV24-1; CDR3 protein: CATSDSRTGDKETQYF; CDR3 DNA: TGTGCCACCAGTGATTCCCGGACAGGGGATAAAGAGACCCAGTACTTC
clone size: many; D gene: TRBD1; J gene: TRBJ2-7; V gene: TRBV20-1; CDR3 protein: CSATGTGSSYEQYF; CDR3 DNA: TGCAGTGCTACAGGGACAGGTAGCTCCTACGAGCAGTACTTC
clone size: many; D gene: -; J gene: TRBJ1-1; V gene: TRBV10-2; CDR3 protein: CASSVEGPNTEAFF; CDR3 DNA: TGCGCCAGCAGTGTCGAAGGCCCGAACACTGAAGCTTTCTTT
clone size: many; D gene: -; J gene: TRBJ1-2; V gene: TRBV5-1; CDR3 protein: CASSLQGPNYGYTF; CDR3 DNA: TGCGCCAGCAGCCTACAGGGACCTAACTATGGCTACACCTTC
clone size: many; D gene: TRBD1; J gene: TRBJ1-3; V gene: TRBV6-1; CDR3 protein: CASRGRDRARSGNTIYF; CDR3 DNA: TGTGCCAGCAGGGGCCGTGACAGGGCTCGCTCTGGAAACACCATATATTTT